This T cell receptor (beta chain) originates from a study of metastatic and nonmetastatic thyroid tumors. Across the whole study: Across blood and tumor or nodule tissue, repertoires from malignant and benign thyroid patients were compared with one another.

Germline values: CDR1 GTSNPN, CDR2 SVGIG (reference sequence). The CDR3 is 15 amino acids. A word on this clone: As yet, its antigen is unknown.

General study findings and limits: Relative to benign nodules, malignant thyroid tumors were reportedly characterized by significantly elevated TCR beta diversity in blood and tumor.

Until they underwent thyroid surgery, no patient had received any treatment. As handled by the study authors: Construction of a distant-metastasis classifier for papillary thyroid cancer relied on CDR3 differences across clinicopathological groups. MiXCR reprocessed the PCR reads for TCRdb. It is TCRdb's table, rather than the study itself, that gives the V and J calls and clone size. The table shows some 15,000 clones, with 33% occurring only once. The chain couples TRBV30 to TRBJ2-1, with 13 bases aligning to TRBD2. The origin of this receptor is a male donor with papillary thyroid cancer or a benign thyroid nodule (not recorded which). Some clones in this sample may be carry-over from other donors' samples. Sequencing input: tumor tissue. The CDR3 protein is CSIFTSGRGYNEQFF. Here the CDR3 DNA reads TGTTCAATTTTTACTAGCGGGAGGGGGTACAATGAGCAGTTCTTC.